Sequencing of this T cell receptor beta chain was carried out in a study of cytomegalovirus exposure and HLA in healthy donors. Comments on this clone: The antigen remains unidentified.

Broader study findings: Per a prior analysis, the majority of TCR beta V segments were productive roughly 87% or roughly 30% of the time. A later analysis reportedly found that, within productive TCRs, an Asian-associated ancestry cluster had fewer N-insertions than the mean observed across the approximately 690 donors. Among TCR beta chains of equal frequency, HLA-associated ones were more clonally expanded in a later analysis.

The PCR made use of 60 Vbeta and 13 Jbeta primers. Original data processing: Around 80 million unique TCR beta chains, roughly 11 million of them shared, were counted by a later analysis. TCRdb keeps only in-frame clones here, not all; method: immunoSEQ multiplex PCR. V and J calls and clone size are given by that table; D and trimming were obtained from the DNA. The sample shows about 130,000 clones, roughly three quarters of them seen only once. The germline V gene encodes CDR1 LGHNA and CDR2 YSLEER. CDR3 length: 17 amino acids. V gave up 0 bases and J gave up 5 bases; unmatched junction bases: 13. This rearrangement joins TRBV4-3 to TRBJ2-7, with TRBD2 matching over 7 bases. The sequence came from a man aged 30 to 45 in good health and CMV-seronegative. Material: PBMCs. The CDR3 region has the DNA TGCGCCAGCAGCCAAGATTCCAGCGGGGCCCCCACCCACGAGCAGTACTTC. This gives the protein CASSQDSSGAPTHEQYF.